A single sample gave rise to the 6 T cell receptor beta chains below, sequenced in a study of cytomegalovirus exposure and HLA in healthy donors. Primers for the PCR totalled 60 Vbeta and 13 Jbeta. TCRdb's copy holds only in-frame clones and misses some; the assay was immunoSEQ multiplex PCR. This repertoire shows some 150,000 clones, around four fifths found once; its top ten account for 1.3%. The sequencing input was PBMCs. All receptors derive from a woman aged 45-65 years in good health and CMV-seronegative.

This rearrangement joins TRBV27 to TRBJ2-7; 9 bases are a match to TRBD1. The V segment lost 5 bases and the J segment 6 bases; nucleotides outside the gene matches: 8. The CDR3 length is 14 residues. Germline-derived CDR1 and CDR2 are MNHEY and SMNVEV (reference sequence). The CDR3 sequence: CASSQPGQGTEQYF. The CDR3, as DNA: TGTGCCAGCAGTCAACCGGGACAGGGTACCGAGCAGTACTTC.

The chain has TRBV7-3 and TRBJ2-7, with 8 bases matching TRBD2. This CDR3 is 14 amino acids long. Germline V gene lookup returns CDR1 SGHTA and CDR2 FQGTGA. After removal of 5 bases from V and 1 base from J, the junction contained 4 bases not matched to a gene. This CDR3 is CASSPGGPSYEQYF. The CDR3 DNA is TGTGCCAGCAGCCCGGGAGGGCCTTCCTACGAGCAGTACTTC.

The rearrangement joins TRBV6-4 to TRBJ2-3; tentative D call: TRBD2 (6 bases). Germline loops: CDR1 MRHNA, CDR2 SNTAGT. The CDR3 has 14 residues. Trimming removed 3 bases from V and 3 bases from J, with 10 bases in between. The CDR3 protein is CASSEVGGTDTQYF. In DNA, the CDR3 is TGTGCCAGCAGTGAAGTTGGGGGGACAGATACGCAGTATTTT.

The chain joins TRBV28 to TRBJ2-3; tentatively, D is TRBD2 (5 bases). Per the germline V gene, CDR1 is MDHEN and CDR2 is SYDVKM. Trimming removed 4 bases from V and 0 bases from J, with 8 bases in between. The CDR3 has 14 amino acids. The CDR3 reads CASSSPGSTDTQYF. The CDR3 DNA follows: TGTGCCAGCAGTTCCCCGGGGAGCACAGATACGCAGTATTTT.

CDR3 in DNA: TGTGCCAGCAGCCTTCTCCTTTTGAGGACAGGGGGAGAGACCCAGTACTTC. It encodes CASSLLLLRTGGETQYF. The chain combines TRBV5-4 with TRBJ2-5; 10 nucleotides align to TRBD1. The germline V gene has CDR1 SGHNT and CDR2 YYREEE (reference sequence). The CDR3 has 17 residues. Trimming took 4 bases from V and 4 from J; bases not matched to a gene: 13.

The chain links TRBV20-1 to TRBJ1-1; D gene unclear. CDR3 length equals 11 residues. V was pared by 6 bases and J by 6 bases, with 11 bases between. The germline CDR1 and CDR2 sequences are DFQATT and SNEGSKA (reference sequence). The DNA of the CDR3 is TGCAGTGCCCGACGGGTCCCTGAAGCTTTCTTT. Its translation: CSARRVPEAFF.